This is a list of T cell receptor beta chains from one sample in a study of tumor-infiltrating lymphocytes in oesophageal squamous cell carcinoma. TCRdb reprocessed the PCR reads with MiXCR, giving one entry per CDR3 protein. The sample yields approximately 13,000 distinct CDR3 sequences, roughly 50% seen once. The specimen was blood. The origin of the receptors is a male donor with esophageal squamous cell carcinoma. Each CDR3 is given with its conserved first and last residue. D genes are given only for firm matches. Clone size is stated in some rows and not others, as once, few, many or a class when expanded.

size,J,V,D,DNA,CDR3
many,TRBJ1-4,TRBV11-2,TRBD1,TGTGCCAGCAGCACTTACAGGGGTTCTGGTGAAAAACTGTTTTTT,CASSTYRGSGEKLFF
many,TRBJ2-7,TRBV14,TRBD1,TGTGCCAGCAGCCAAGATGTTAGGACAGGGAGGGAGCAGTACTTC,CASSQDVRTGREQYF
medium-sized,TRBJ1-4,TRBV12-3/TRBV12-4,.,TGTGCCAGCAGTTTCCGCGGCGGACCTAATGAAAAACTGTTTTTT,CASSFRGGPNEKLFF
.,TRBJ2-5,TRBV11-3,.,TGTGCCAGCAGCTTAGTTGTGGGATCGAGCTCAAGGGAGACCCAGTACTTC,CASSLVVGSSSRETQYF
.,TRBJ2-1,TRBV7-2,TRBD1,TGTGCCAGCAGCCGGGACAGGGTCAATGAGCAGTTCTTC,CASSRDRVNEQFF
many,TRBJ2-1,TRBV10-3,TRBD1,TGTGCCATCAGTGCTGGCAGGGGGCTGTCCTACAATGAGCAGTTCTTC,CAISAGRGLSYNEQFF
few,TRBJ2-3,TRBV12-3/TRBV12-4,.,TGTGCCAGCAGTTATGTGTGGGACAGCACAGATACGCAGTATTTT,CASSYVWDSTDTQYF
many,TRBJ2-7,TRBV5-5,.,TGTGCCAGCAGCTTGTTGAGGGACCCCTACGAGCAGTACTTC,CASSLLRDPYEQYF
.,TRBJ2-7,TRBV10-3,.,TGTGCCATCAGTGAACTATCGGGTCACGAGCAGTACTTC,CAISELSGHEQYF
.,TRBJ2-5,TRBV7-6,TRBD2,TGTGCCAGCAGCGGGGCACCGGGACTAGCGGGACAGGAGACCCAGTACTTC,CASSGAPGLAGQETQYF
once,TRBJ2-7,TRBV7-4,.,TGTGCCAGCAGCGACCTGGCCCACATTTGGGGACGCTCCTACGAGCAGTACTTC,CASSDLAHIWGRSYEQYF
.,TRBJ2-1,TRBV6-6,.,TGTGCCAGCAGTGCAAGGGGGTCCTACAATGAGCAGTTCTTC,CASSARGSYNEQFF
.,TRBJ2-5,TRBV20-1,TRBD2,TGCAGTGCTATTCTTACTAGCGGAGGTATCGAGACCCAGTACTTC,CSAILTSGGIETQYF
.,TRBJ2-5,TRBV7-3,.,TGTGCCAGCAGCTTAGATTCGGCCGAAGAGACCCAGTACTTC,CASSLDSAEETQYF
.,TRBJ2-6,TRBV7-6,.,TGTGCCAGCAGCCAGGGGATCGGGACTGGGGCCAACGTCCTGACTTTC,CASSQGIGTGANVLTF
.,TRBJ2-1,TRBV12-3/TRBV12-4,.,TGTGCCAGCAGTGCCACTAGTGGGGGACACAATGAGCAGTTCTTC,CASSATSGGHNEQFF
once,TRBJ2-7,TRBV11-2,.,TGTGCCAGCAGCTTAGTGGCAATCTCCGAGCAGTACTTC,CASSLVAISEQYF
.,TRBJ2-6,TRBV7-2,.,TGTGCCAGCAGCTGGGGGCCAACCTCTGGGGCCAACGTCCTGACTTTC,CASSWGPTSGANVLTF
.,TRBJ2-3,TRBV7-3,TRBD2,TGTGCCAGCAGCATCAGCGGGGGGGAAGATACGCAGTATTTT,CASSISGGEDTQYF
many,TRBJ2-7,TRBV14,TRBD1,TGTGCCAGCAGCCACTGGGACAGGGGCTACGAGCAGTACTTC,CASSHWDRGYEQYF
.,TRBJ2-6,TRBV7-9,.,TGTGCCAGCAGCCTCACAGGGCCCGGGGCCAACGTCCTGACTTTC,CASSLTGPGANVLTF
few,TRBJ2-7,TRBV3-1,.,TGTGCCAGCAGCCCCACGGGACCGCTGTACGAGCAGTACTTC,CASSPTGPLYEQYF
few,TRBJ2-7,TRBV7-9,TRBD1,TGTGCCAGCAGCTTAATGTCGGGACAGGGACCAGCCTACGAGCAGTACTTC,CASSLMSGQGPAYEQYF
.,TRBJ2-1,TRBV7-6,.,TGTGCCAGCAGCTTAGGGCGGCAGGTTACGGGTGAGCAGTTCTTC,CASSLGRQVTGEQFF
many,TRBJ1-3,TRBV7-2,.,TGTGCCAGCAGCTTAGACAGATACTCTGGAAACACCATATATTTT,CASSLDRYSGNTIYF
few,TRBJ2-3,TRBV7-2,.,TGTGCCAGCAGCTTAGGGACAGATACGCAGTATTTT,CASSLGTDTQYF
medium-sized,TRBJ1-3,TRBV10-3,.,TGTGCCATCAAATCAGGGAACTCTGGAAACACCATATATTTT,CAIKSGNSGNTIYF
.,TRBJ2-1,TRBV2,.,TGTGCCAGCAGAGGCCGAGCCCTGCTCAATGAGCAGTTCTTC,CASRGRALLNEQFF
.,TRBJ1-1,TRBV11-2,.,TGTGCCAGCAGCTTAGTATCCAGAAGTAATCCACCCCTCCACTTC,CASSLVSRSNPPLHF
.,TRBJ2-1,TRBV7-8,.,TGTGCCAGCAGCCTTCACAATGAGCAGTTCTTC,CASSLHNEQFF
.,TRBJ2-6,TRBV7-6,TRBD1,TGTGCCAGCAGCTTATCGGCCGGTCGGGACAGGGACTCTGGGGCCAACGTCCTGACTTTC,CASSLSAGRDRDSGANVLTF
.,TRBJ2-7,TRBV11-2,.,TGTGCCAGCAGCTTAATGGGGAATGAGCAGTACTTC,CASSLMGNEQYF
few,TRBJ2-1,TRBV6-2/TRBV6-3,TRBD1,TGTGCCAGCAGTTACTTGGGGACAGGAACTAATGAGCAGTTCTTC,CASSYLGTGTNEQFF
few,TRBJ2-7,TRBV7-6,TRBD1,TGTGCCAGCAGCTTAGCGGTAGGGGACAGGGGTAACGACGAGCAGTACTTC,CASSLAVGDRGNDEQYF
medium-sized,TRBJ2-7,TRBV12-3/TRBV12-4,.,TGTGCCAGCAGCACCGGGACGGGGACCTACGAGCAGTACTTC,CASSTGTGTYEQYF
.,TRBJ2-2,TRBV11-3,.,TGTGCCAGCAGCGCCCACAGCACCGGGGAGCTGTTTTTT,CASSAHSTGELFF
large,TRBJ2-1,TRBV10-1,.,TGCGCCAGCAGTGAGTCGATCTCTACCAATGAGCAGTTCTTC,CASSESISTNEQFF
.,TRBJ2-6,TRBV7-3,TRBD1,TGTGCCAGCAGCTTAACCGGGACAGGGGGTAGCTCTGGGGCCAACGTCCTGACTTTC,CASSLTGTGGSSGANVLTF
.,TRBJ1-4,TRBV7-2,.,TGTGCCAGCAGCTCCAGAGGCAGGGGCTGGAATGAAAAACTGTTTTTT,CASSSRGRGWNEKLFF
.,TRBJ2-1,TRBV7-2,.,TGTGCCAGCAGCTTAGTGGGCGGGTCCTTTAATGAGCAGTTCTTC,CASSLVGGSFNEQFF